The clone carrying this T cell receptor (beta chain) is a singleton in its sample. Measured with immunoSEQ multiplex PCR; TCRdb has only the in-frame clones, and not every one. The table lists a few hundred thousand clones, roughly 86% of them singletons. V was cut by 5 bases and J by 8 bases, with 6 bases left in between. Germline V gene lookup returns CDR1 DFQATT and CDR2 SNEGSKA (reference sequence). This CDR3 spans 9 amino acids. This specimen comes from a study of blood T cell repertoires in COVID-19. Material for sequencing was PBMCs or T cells enriched from blood (not recorded which). The chain is built from TRBV20-1 and TRBJ1-2; no definite D call. The receptor comes from a woman aged 18-29 years who had recovered from COVID-19. CDR3 DNA sequence: TGCAGTGCTCCGGGGGGCTACACCTTC. Residues: CSAPGGYTF.